This T cell receptor beta chain was captured by sequencing in a study of shared clonotypes between healthy human individuals. The naive CD8 subset, CD45RO-negative cells positively selected for CCR7, excluded terminally differentiated effector memory CD45RA+ cells. V shed 7 bases and J 6 bases; nucleotides not matched to a gene: 6. CDR1 is SGHRS, CDR2 YFSETQ, per germline. This CDR3 is built from 13 residues. Assay used: immunoSEQ multiplex PCR; TCRdb lists only in-frame clones, some missing. Found here are roughly 1,800,000 clones, over 85% of them singletons; the top ten hold roughly 1.2%. The sequenced sample was naive CD8+ T cells sorted from blood. This receptor was identified in a man aged 18 to 29 in good health. The chain links TRBV5-1 to TRBJ2-1; 8 bases fit TRBD2. CDR3 bases: TGCGCCAGCGGACTAGCTCCCCTCAATGAGCAGTTCTTC. It is translated as CASGLAPLNEQFF.